This TCR beta chain comes out of a study of T-cell reconstitution after alpha-beta-depleted transplantation in children. Findings and limits, study-wide: Day-60 TCRbeta diversity that was high in some patients was derived from surviving recipient T cells and thymic progenitors. Reportedly, alpha-beta T cells present about two months post-transplant originated from several hundred expanded clones of graft origin. Newly produced T cells mostly provided counts and TCRbeta diversity after one year, as hyperexpanded clones declined.

Construction of the TCRbeta library involved unique molecular identifiers. One entry per CDR3 protein, called by TCRdb with MiXCR from the PCR reads. There are roughly 490,000 distinct CDR3 sequences in the sample; about an eighth occur only once, and 14% lies in the top ten. The CDR3 runs 18 residues. Germline V gene lookup returns CDR1 SGDLS and CDR2 YYNGEE. Trimming took 4 bases from V and 0 from J, leaving 19 bases between them. This clonotype was detected many times. Its specificity is unknown. This clonotype was sampled from a female patient aged 2 to 10 who had a stem cell transplant for aplastic anemia, so the T cells may come from the graft donor. The sample here was PBMCs, mostly from graft donor cells, taken 180 days after TCRalphabeta/CD19-depleted stem cell transplant. This chain connects TRBV9 to TRBJ2-2; D possibly matches TRBD1 or TRBD2 (5 bases each). CDR3 sequence (DNA): TGTGCCAGCAGCTCCCGGGACGGAGAGTTTTCGAACACCGGGGAGCTGTTTTTT. Its protein is CASSSRDGEFSNTGELFF.